This paragraph covers one T cell receptor beta chain sequence. This sample is part of a study of identical twins. TCRdb reprocessed the 5' RACE reads with MiXCR, giving one entry per CDR3 protein. Altogether roughly 690,000 distinct CDR3 sequences are present, approximately 21% being singletons, with the ten largest covering over 4%. This CDR3 has 11 amino acids. V dropped 5 bases and J dropped 7 bases, with 11 bases sitting between them. Germline V gene sequence: CDR1 DFQATT, CDR2 SNEGSKA (reference sequence). These same records also appear under a second study, on T cells expressing NK-cell markers. Per that paper: The study drew TCR beta repertoires from sorted CD3+CD56+NKG2C+, CD3+CD56+NKG2C- and CD3+CD56-NKG2C+ T cells. Most of the eight sequenced donors tested HCMV-seropositive; one tested seronegative. Restriction of the sorted population to alpha-beta TCR T cells was achieved in several experiments with an anti-gamma-delta TCR antibody.

This TCR was sampled from a woman between 18 and 30 years old in good health. Sequences were obtained from PBMCs. The V and J genes are TRBV20-1 and TRBJ2-5, with D unresolved. CDR3 coding DNA: TGCAGTGCTCCCCAACCGGGGACCCAGTACTTC. This encodes CSAPQPGTQYF.